The present T cell receptor beta chain was sequenced within a study of T-cell reconstitution after alpha-beta-depleted transplantation in children. A TCRbeta library incorporating unique molecular identifiers was prepared. TCRdb processed the PCR reads anew with MiXCR; each CDR3 protein has one entry. The sample has around 200,000 distinct CDR3 sequences; approximately 10% are singletons. The sample holds many counts of this clonotype. The receptor comes from a human donor who donated a stem cell graft to a child with acute lymphoblastic leukemia. The sequences come from PBMCs from the stem cell graft donor, collected from the stem cell graft.

The CDR3 region has the DNA TGTGCCAGCAGCTTAGTGGGGTCGAACTCCTACGAGCAGTACTTC. Protein sequence: CASSLVGSNSYEQYF. The chain is built from TRBV11-2 and TRBJ2-7; no definite D call. The CDR3 runs to 15 residues. Trimming stripped 1 base from V and 0 bases from J, with 10 bases between. Germline V CDR1 and CDR2: SGHAT, FQNNGV.